These T cell receptor beta chains were read from a single sample in a study of CD8+CD57+ T cells in acquired aplastic anemia. One entry per CDR3 protein, called by TCRdb with MiXCR from the reads. The top ten clones hold under 3.5% of a sample with around 170,000 distinct CDR3 sequences, about 45% of them seen once. Sample: sorted CD4+, CD8+, or CD8+CD57+ T cells (not recorded which) from PBMCs. The source is a human donor with aplastic anemia. Each CDR3 is given with its conserved first and last residue. A D gene is named only where the DNA matches it firmly. Expanded clones get a size class; other rows say once, few or many, or leave the size out.

J | D | size | V | DNA | CDR3
TRBJ2-1 | NA | many | TRBV6-4 | TGTGCCAGCAGTGAGCCCAGCCTATCCAATGAGCAGTTCTTC | CASSEPSLSNEQFF
TRBJ2-1 | TRBD2 | NA | TRBV2 | TGTGCCAGCAGCACAACTAGCGGGGGGTACAATGAGCAGTTCTTC | CASSTTSGGYNEQFF
TRBJ2-7 | NA | once | TRBV10-3 | TGTGCCAGCAGCCCCGGGTGGGACGGAATCAGCTCCTGCGAGCAGTACTTC | CASSPGWDGISSCEQYF
TRBJ2-7 | TRBD2 | few | TRBV7-2 | TGTGCCAGCAGACTAGCGGCAATCCTAGGGGAGCAGTACTTC | CASRLAAILGEQYF
TRBJ2-7 | NA | NA | TRBV19 | TGTGCCAGTAGCCTGGGAGAATATGCCTACGAGCAGTACTTC | CASSLGEYAYEQYF
TRBJ1-1 | NA | few | TRBV29-1 | TGCAGCGTTGCGGGCACTCGAAACACTGAAGCTTTCTTT | CSVAGTRNTEAFF
TRBJ2-3 | NA | NA | TRBV24-1 | TGTGCCACCAGTGATACCTCAACCTTTGGGGGCACAGATACGCAGTATTTT | CATSDTSTFGGTDTQYF
TRBJ2-7 | TRBD1 | many | TRBV20-1 | TGCAGTGCTAGACCGACAGGGGGCAATTACGAGCAGTACTTC | CSARPTGGNYEQYF
TRBJ2-2 | NA | few | TRBV7-2 | TGTGCCAGCAGCTTAGTTTCCGGGGAGCTGTTTTTT | CASSLVSGELFF
TRBJ1-2 | NA | many | TRBV28 | TGTGCCAGCAGAATGGACGGAGCTAACTATGGCTACACCTTC | CASRMDGANYGYTF
TRBJ2-2 | TRBD1 | NA | TRBV10-3 | TGTGCCACAGGGACAGGGGGCGTACAAGGCACCGGGGAGCTGTTTTTT | CATGTGGVQGTGELFF
TRBJ2-7 | TRBD1 | NA | TRBV10-3 | TGTGCCATCAGGCCGGGACAGGGCTACGAGCAGTACTTC | CAIRPGQGYEQYF
TRBJ2-3 | TRBD2 | NA | TRBV10-3 | TGTGCCATCAGTGAGTTACTAGCGGGAGGGGGGCCAGATACGCAGTATTTT | CAISELLAGGGPDTQYF
TRBJ1-1 | NA | NA | TRBV25-1 | TGTGCCAGCAGTGACCCTACAGGGAGGAGGACTGAAGCTTTCTTT | CASSDPTGRRTEAFF
TRBJ1-5 | NA | NA | TRBV2 | TGTGCCAGCAGTGAACGGGGATACGAGCAGCCCCAGCATTTT | CASSERGYEQPQHF
TRBJ1-6 | NA | NA | TRBV7-6 | TGTGCCAGCAGCCCCGGGACGGGGACCGCTTCACCCCTCCACTTT | CASSPGTGTASPLHF
TRBJ2-1 | NA | many | TRBV7-2 | TGTGCCAGCAGCCCCCCCGACAATGAGCAGTTCTTC | CASSPPDNEQFF
TRBJ1-5 | NA | many | TRBV20-1 | TGCAGTGCTATATCAGGGGCGAAGCAGCCCCAGCATTTT | CSAISGAKQPQHF